These 17 T cell receptor beta chains were all obtained from the same sample, sequenced in a study of cytomegalovirus exposure and HLA in healthy donors (dated by TCRdb to 2017 to 2019). The library came from the immunoSEQ multiplex PCR assay. For the multiplex PCR, a mixture combining 60 forward primers for TCR Vbeta segments and 13 reverse primers for TCR Jbeta segments was used. TCRdb carries this immuneACCESS record with in-frame sequences only. Its versions omit some clonotypes, under half of them owing to an unresolved V gene in the studies checked, with the rest unexplained. The sample contains some 180,000 clones, 70% to 80% of them found a single time. Around 1.6% of the sample comes from the top ten. The sequenced sample consisted of PBMCs. All receptors derive from a man aged 18 to 35 in good health and CMV-seronegative.

The chain carries TRBV28 and TRBJ2-7; D is perhaps TRBD1 (6 bases). This CDR3 region has 14 residues. CDR1 is MDHEN, CDR2 SYDVKM, per germline. The V end lost 4 bases, the J end lost 2 bases, and 12 bases lay between the germline ends. The CDR3 loop reads CASSSKRGTYEQYF. DNA of the CDR3: TGTGCCAGCAGTTCCAAAAGGGGGACCTACGAGCAGTACTTC.

In its sample, this clone was seen once. The chain employs TRBV5-1 and TRBJ2-7; 9 nucleotides agree with TRBD2. The trim removed 1 base at V and 0 bases at J, leaving 2 bases unmatched. Looked up from germline, CDR1 is SGHRS and CDR2 is YFSETQ. The CDR3 contains 15 residues. CDR3 DNA sequence: TGCGCCAGCAGCTTGCTTAGCGGGAGCTCCTACGAGCAGTACTTC. This gives the protein CASSLLSGSSYEQYF.

The chain recombines TRBV5-1 with TRBJ1-1, with no clear D. V was cut by 1 base and J by 0 bases, with 7 bases left in between. Germline V gene sequence: CDR1 SGHRS, CDR2 YFSETQ. The CDR3 is 14 residues long. The CDR3 spells CASSLSGMNTEAFF. The CDR3 nucleotides are TGCGCCAGCAGCTTGTCGGGTATGAACACTGAAGCTTTCTTT.

In its sample, this clone was seen once. The rearrangement uses TRBV7-9 and TRBJ2-7, with TRBD2 identical over 8 bases. The V gene's germline CDR1 is SEHNR and CDR2 FQNEAQ (reference sequence). V lost 4 bases to trimming and J lost 6 bases; unmatched junction nucleotides: 8. The CDR3 has 14 residues. CDR3 amino acids: CASSSGGAPSEQYF. CDR3 DNA: TGTGCCAGCAGCTCCGGGGGGGCCCCCTCCGAGCAGTACTTC.

This clone was detected a few times. The chain is built from TRBV28 and TRBJ2-7, with 10 bases matching TRBD1. This CDR3 has 17 residues. Unmatched junction bases numbered 12, after V lost 5 bases and J lost 2 bases. The germline V gene encodes CDR1 MDHEN and CDR2 SYDVKM. CDR3 DNA: TGTGCCAGCAGTCCCCCAGGACAGGGGGTGAGACCCTACGAGCAGTACTTC. It translates to CASSPPGQGVRPYEQYF.

This clone has just one count. DNA of the CDR3: TGTGCCAGCTCACCACGCAAAAAGGGGGGGGAGCAGTACTTC. As protein: CASSPRKKGGEQYF. The genes are TRBV18 and TRBJ2-7; perhaps TRBD2 as D (7 bases). The CDR3 runs to 14 residues. Germline CDR1 is KGHSH and CDR2 is LQKENI. V was clipped by 1 base and J by 7 bases, with 14 bases between them.

The rearrangement joins TRBV11-2 to TRBJ1-1; 9 nucleotides line up with TRBD1. This CDR3 has 17 amino acids. J gave up 1 base and V 5 bases, and 11 bases lay outside the gene matches. In germline, CDR1 is SGHAT, CDR2 FQNNGV. The CDR3 region is CASSPQPGTGRNTEAFF. In DNA form, the CDR3 reads TGTGCCAGCAGCCCTCAGCCCGGGACAGGGAGGAACACTGAAGCTTTCTTT. The complete variable domain, with remaining parts taken from reference TRBV11-2 and TRBJ1-1, reads EAGVAQSPRYKIIEKRQSVAFWCNPISGHATLYWYQQILGQGPKLLIQFQNNGVVDDSQLPKDRFSAERLKGVDSTLKIQPAKLEDSAVYLCASSPQPGTGRNTEAFFGQGTRLTVV.

CDR3 loop: CASTTGWREKLFF. CDR3 bases: TGTGCCAGCACGACAGGGTGGCGCGAAAAACTGTTTTTT. The chain couples TRBV2 to TRBJ1-4; 7 bases align to TRBD1. J gave up 8 bases and V 7 bases, and 7 bases lay outside the gene matches. The CDR3 is made up of 13 amino acids. CDR1 SNHLY and CDR2 FYNNEI come from the germline V gene.

V usage is TRBV7-2 and J usage is TRBJ2-5; D remains ambiguous. The DNA end is more similar to TRBJ2-7, so the J call may be wrong. Per germline, CDR1 SGHTA and CDR2 FQGNSA. CDR3 size: 12 residues. The CDR3 DNA reads as TGTGCCAGCAGTTTCAACTCCTACGAGCAGTACTTC. This translates into CASSFNSYEQYF.

The chain recombines TRBV7-2 with TRBJ1-5; maybe TRBD1 (6 bases). V was pared by 2 bases and J by 3 bases, with 14 bases between. Germline CDR1 is SGHTA and CDR2 is FQGNSA. This CDR3 is 16 amino acids long. DNA for the CDR3: TGTGCCAGCAGCTTAAACGTCCAGGGGACCAATCAGCCCCAGCATTTT. Its translation is CASSLNVQGTNQPQHF.

The gene calls are TRBV5-1 and TRBJ2-5; 7 bases are shared with TRBD1. Per the germline V gene, CDR1 is SGHRS and CDR2 is YFSETQ. The CDR3 is made up of 15 amino acids. V was pared by 4 bases and J by 2 bases, with 8 bases of the junction left unmatched. The CDR3 loop reads CASSPGTATQETQYF. In DNA, the CDR3 is TGCGCCAGCAGCCCCGGGACAGCTACGCAAGAGACCCAGTACTTC.

The rearrangement links TRBV27 to TRBJ1-1; no definite D call. The V gene's germline CDR1 is MNHEY and CDR2 SMNVEV (reference sequence). The V end lost 3 bases, the J end lost 8 bases, and 13 bases lay between the germline ends. The CDR3 sequence is 13 residues long. CDR3 in amino acids: CASSFLHSKEAFF. The CDR3 region has the DNA TGTGCCAGCAGTTTCTTACATTCAAAGGAAGCTTTCTTT.

This chain links TRBV30 with TRBJ2-7; possibly TRBD2 for D (6 bases). Germline V gene data show CDR1 as GTSNPN and CDR2 as SVGIG (reference sequence). The CDR3 totals 13 residues. Trimming stripped 2 bases from V and 7 bases from J, with 15 bases between. In DNA form, the CDR3 reads TGTGCCTGGAGTCATTTGGGGGGAAGGGAGCAGTACTTC. This sequence encodes CAWSHLGGREQYF.

The V and J genes are TRBV7-2 and TRBJ2-3, with D possibly being TRBD2 (5 bases). V was cut by 3 bases and J by 5 bases, with 9 bases left in between. This CDR3 spans 13 amino acids. Germline lookup yields CDR1 SGHTA and CDR2 FQGNSA. CDR3 protein: CASSFSAGDTQYF. CDR3 nucleotides: TGTGCCAGCAGCTTTAGTGCGGGAGATACGCAGTATTTT.

The chain joins TRBV6-5 to TRBJ1-2; 7 nucleotides agree with TRBD1. Per germline, CDR1 MNHEY and CDR2 SVGAGI. J lost 3 bases, V lost 2 bases, and 0 bases had no gene match. The CDR3 is 13 amino acids. As DNA, the CDR3 is TGTGCCAGCAGTTACGGGACAGACTATGGCTACACCTTC. It specifies CASSYGTDYGYTF.

The chain employs TRBV18 and TRBJ2-7; D gene uncertain. The germline V gene encodes CDR1 KGHSH and CDR2 LQKENI. Trimming stripped 3 bases from V and 7 bases from J, with 13 bases between. This CDR3 has 13 amino acids. CDR3 sequence: CASSPYAAREQYF. The CDR3 DNA reads as TGTGCCAGCTCACCGTACGCGGCGCGGGAGCAGTACTTC.

J is TRBJ2-7 and V is TRBV11-3; D uncertain. In germline, CDR1 is SGHNT, CDR2 YENEEA. The V gene lost 4 bases and the J gene lost 6 bases, with 10 bases spanning the gap. This CDR3 region has 12 residues. The CDR3 sequence: CASSSSQSEQYF. The CDR3 bases are TGTGCCAGCAGCTCCAGTCAAAGCGAGCAGTACTTC.